This T cell receptor (beta chain) came from a study of cytomegalovirus exposure and HLA in healthy donors. CDR1 and CDR2 (germline): MNHNY, SVGAGI (reference sequence). The CDR3 is 14 amino acids. V was trimmed by 5 bases and J by 0 bases, leaving 7 bases between them. 13 Jbeta primers and 60 Vbeta primers were used for the PCR. Measured with immunoSEQ multiplex PCR; TCRdb has only the in-frame clones, and not every one. The sample carries about 120,000 clones, 77% recorded once. As regards this clone: Its specificity is unknown.

Whole-study findings and limits: In an earlier analysis, most TCR beta V segments were productive about 90% or about 30% of the time.

The V and J genes are TRBV6-6 and TRBJ1-4; D is ambiguous. The receptor's source is a human donor in good health. The sample taken for sequencing was PBMCs. The CDR3, as DNA: TGTGCCAGCAGTCGACAAGCAACTAATGAAAAACTGTTTTTT. This encodes CASSRQATNEKLFF.